A single T cell receptor beta chain is shown here with its context. This sample was taken from a study of blood T cell repertoires in COVID-19. Participant-reported clinical history was the basis for cohort assignment. Germline assignment: CDR1 SGHTS and CDR2 YDEGEE. V lost 4 bases to trimming and J lost 4 bases, with 17 bases between them. CDR3 length: 15 amino acids. Sequenced by immunoSEQ multiplex PCR; TCRdb stores in-frame clones only, minus some. This table has roughly 200,000 clones, 89% appearing once. The chain recombines TRBV5-8 with TRBJ1-1; weak D call: TRBD1 (6 bases). The sample consisted of PBMCs or T cells enriched from blood (not recorded which). The receptor's source is a woman aged 40 to 55 with acute COVID-19. The CDR3 DNA sequence: TGTGCCAGCAGCAAAAGATACACAGGGTCCACTGAAGCTTTCTTT. Translating it yields CASSKRYTGSTEAFF.